Included here is one T cell receptor beta chain sequence, with context. Its antigen is still unknown. The data are from a study of cytomegalovirus exposure and HLA in healthy donors (dated by TCRdb to about 2017). About the study as a whole: According to an earlier analysis of 550 to 750 of the donors, about 179 million T cells yielded roughly 100 million unique TCR beta sequences and approximately 300 Gb of sequence data. The genetic ancestry cluster associated with self-reported Caucasian donors included 80% to 90% of the roughly 390 genotyped donors. The aim of the study was to test whether cataloging public T cell receptors could identify signatures of past pathogen exposure. Both class I and class II loci were covered by HLA typing, at four-digit resolution. The study profiled the T cell repertoires of about 640 subjects by immunosequencing and related them to cytomegalovirus serostatus. Along with the approximately 700-subject first cohort, a separate validation cohort of 120 different subjects was used. In a later genetic analysis, genome-wide SNP genotypes for about three fifths of the roughly 670 donors were used, and that subset was treated as a discovery cohort. To predict cytomegalovirus infection status, the study combined high-throughput TCR immunosequencing, statistical association of individual TCRs with disease status, and machine learning. To decide whether each TCR beta V gene segment behaved as functional or pseudogenic, an earlier analysis of 587 of the donors relied on high-throughput TCR beta sequencing. Typing coverage differed by locus: A, B, C, DRB1 and DQB1 were typed in roughly 620-630 donors, DQA1 in about 550, DPA1 in 600 to 610, and DPB1 in about 450. Rather than drawing on any new phenotypic data, the later analysis identified candidate immune exposures from TCR beta sequences and the way those sequences occurred across donors. Alongside the repertoire data, information on donor age, sex, ethnicity and CMV serostatus was compiled. In a later analysis, previously published TCR beta repertoires from 666 donors were re-analyzed and high-resolution HLA genotyping was added so that TCR occurrence patterns could be studied. An early release that covered approximately 600 HLA-typed donors contained around 300 gigabases of sequencing data and around 85 million unique TCR sequences. On average, 235,054 unique TCR beta nucleotide sequences were sequenced per donor among roughly 430 genotyped donors of the cohort, with around 19% of those sequences being non-productive. Roughly 5 DR-DQ haplotypes were handled as single units for association and clustering, since linkage in the cohort was strong. Every discovery cohort repertoire had been produced on one sequencing platform. General conclusions and limits of the study: Linkage disequilibrium might explain the correlated functional status among segregating V segments, but an unknown experimental factor could not be ruled out. Cytomegalovirus status was reported to be diagnosed by the classifier with high specificity and sensitivity in both the original and validation cohorts. In a later analysis, TCR association rates were found to vary across HLA loci, with the most associated TCRs seen for DRB1 alleles and the fewest for HLA-C alleles. According to the authors, the approach could potentially be generalized to other disease states and immunological phenotypes. CMV serostatus was the only immune exposure information available for the cohort. A further reported finding was that TCR beta sequences accurately predicted the HLA-A and HLA-B alleles for most subjects in the first cohort. Most TCR sequences were observed very rarely across donors, whereas some public TCRs were present in many individuals. A later analysis found that most CMV-associated TCR beta chains appeared HLA-restricted, with HLA associations seemingly driven largely by CMV exposure. Some IMGT-functional V segments, including TRBV6-2 and TRBV6-3, could not be distinguished by the 87-base-pair reads and were therefore excluded. V-gene and J-gene trimming of TCR beta chains was associated with a missense DCLRE1C variant in a later genetic analysis, and the association was replicated in an independent cohort. A later analysis found that HLA-associated TCR beta chains were more clonally expanded and had lower generation probabilities than equally common non-associated chains. An earlier analysis of roughly 570 of the donors showed that most TCR beta V segments appeared in productive rearrangements either about 87% or about 30% of the time, which broadly matched IMGT annotations. The cohort was sequenced for TCR beta chains only, and without alpha or paired-chain data the features that could be detected were limited. Roughly uniform sequencing depth across donors was assumed in presence/absence analyses, although this assumption may not hold. HLA typing was unavailable for some donors at each locus, so association tests used only the typed subset. In a later genetic analysis, fewer N-insertions in productive TCRs were reported among donors in an Asian-associated ancestry cluster than the roughly 700-donor mean. Assigning TCR associations to individual alleles was difficult when HLA alleles, especially DR and DQ, strongly co-occurred. Three of the identified cytomegalovirus-associated TCR beta chains were confirmed in vitro to be specific for cytomegalovirus antigens. A total of 150 or so TCR beta chains were listed by the study as associated with cytomegalovirus. A cluster of highly shared sequence variants was judged likely to represent a technical artifact of the sequencing pipeline. Several of the top co-occurrence clusters appeared to be linked to parvovirus B19, influenza, CMV and Epstein-Barr virus, according to a later analysis. About 15 rarely observed V segments, including chromosome 9 orphons, were excluded from the earlier analysis of approximately 500 of the donors because counts were too low. At a false discovery rate of 0.05, a later analysis linked approximately 18,000 TCR beta sequences to specific HLA alleles.

From the cysteine up to the phenylalanine, the CDR3 has a length of 19 residues. Kept here is only the CDR3 DNA, which spans 57 bases and is read in frame from base 1. Trimming removed 3 bases from V and 2 bases from J, leaving 23 bases between the germline ends. The germline V gene (reference sequence) yields LNHDA for CDR1 and SQIVND for CDR2. The cohort consisted of approximately 690 healthy bone marrow donors. All cohort members were sampled while nominally healthy, although unrecorded immune exposures were likely present. The donor tested CMV seropositive, placing the donor among the 250 to 350 seropositive members of the cohort. Each donor provided a peripheral blood sample, and peripheral blood mononuclear cells were used for TCR beta sequencing. Genomic DNA extraction from the blood cell samples was performed with the Qiagen DNeasy Blood Extraction Kit. Libraries were made using the immunoSEQ multiplex PCR assay. For the multiplex PCR, a mixture combining 60 forward primers for TCR Vbeta segments and 13 reverse primers for TCR Jbeta segments was used. Amplification of the CDR3 region of rearranged TCR beta genes was performed with a multiplex PCR assay on genomic DNA. On the Illumina HiSeq System, the amplified TCR beta libraries were sequenced as 87-base-pair reads. Processing in the source paper ran as follows. Across the 700 or so repertoires, a later analysis counted approximately 83 million unique TCR beta chains, roughly 11 million of which were shared by at least two donors. To remove PCR and sequencing errors, raw reads were error-corrected and collapsed into unique sequences using a nearest-neighbor algorithm that merged closely related sequences. To assign V, D and J gene segments, CDR3 sequences were aligned to IMGT reference sequences. Each retained sequence needed at least a six-nucleotide match to both a V gene segment and a J gene segment. A rearrangement counted as productive if the CDR3 had no stop codons and remained in frame with V and J, and every other rearrangement counted as non-productive. CDR3 was defined according to IMGT convention as the region running from the second conserved V-encoded cysteine to the conserved J-encoded phenylalanine. The earlier analysis of a few hundred of the donors excluded any sequence lacking an unambiguous match to a single V gene segment. An earlier analysis of several hundred of the donors called V segments functional above 56.7% productive rearrangements and segregating when the between-donor standard deviation exceeded 5%. A statistical classification framework was built to diagnose cytomegalovirus status from the catalog of TCR beta chain sequences. V and J gene assignment, in a later analysis, came from comparing TCR nucleotide sequences with IMGT/GENE-DB human TR gene sequences. A later analysis assigned CDR3 sequences and most-parsimonious VDJ recombination scenarios with the TCRdist pipeline. In a later analysis, every TCR beta chain was defined by the combination of its CDR3 amino acid sequence and its V-gene family, and reads without a unique V-gene family were dropped. A later analysis removed several hundred highly shared, low-generation-probability nucleotide sequences to deal with suspected cross-contamination and a sequencing artifact. In a later analysis, a clonal expansion index for each public chain was calculated from normalized within-repertoire ranks of inferred template counts. A later analysis computed generation probabilities with a VDJ recombination model fitted to out-of-frame rearrangements, and checked the results against IGoR. Hypergeometric tests were used in a later analysis to score TCR-TCR, TCR-HLA and TCR-CMV co-occurrence, with a repertoire-size bias correction applied to the TCR pairs. In a later analysis, false discovery rates were estimated by permuting HLA or CMV assignments 20 times. A later analysis grouped co-occurring TCRs with DBSCAN, adding TCRdist sequence similarity when clustering within HLA-allele-positive subsets. For co-occurrence clustering, repertoires with fewer than 30,000 or more than 120,000 public chains were excluded, along with about five repertoires with anomalous nucleotide sharing. Sourced from immuneACCESS, this table was stored by TCRdb with only in-frame sequences that have V and J called. A share of the clones is absent; for the studies checked, an unresolved V gene accounts for under half, and the remainder has no known explanation. D and trimming were read from the DNA, whereas the V and J calls and clone size are those reported in that table. This sample's records show some 80,000 clones. Roughly 15% of the sample is in the top ten clones.

Material: PBMCs. The sequence came from a man in his fifties or sixties in good health and CMV-seropositive. The V gene is TRBV19 and the J gene is TRBJ2-1; matching of 6 bases hints at TRBD1 as the D gene. CDR3 sequence: CASSMGQGRSVSPYNEQFF. The sequenced DNA: TGTGCCAGTAGTATGGGGCAGGGGCGCTCAGTTAGCCCCTACAATGAGCAGTTCTTC.